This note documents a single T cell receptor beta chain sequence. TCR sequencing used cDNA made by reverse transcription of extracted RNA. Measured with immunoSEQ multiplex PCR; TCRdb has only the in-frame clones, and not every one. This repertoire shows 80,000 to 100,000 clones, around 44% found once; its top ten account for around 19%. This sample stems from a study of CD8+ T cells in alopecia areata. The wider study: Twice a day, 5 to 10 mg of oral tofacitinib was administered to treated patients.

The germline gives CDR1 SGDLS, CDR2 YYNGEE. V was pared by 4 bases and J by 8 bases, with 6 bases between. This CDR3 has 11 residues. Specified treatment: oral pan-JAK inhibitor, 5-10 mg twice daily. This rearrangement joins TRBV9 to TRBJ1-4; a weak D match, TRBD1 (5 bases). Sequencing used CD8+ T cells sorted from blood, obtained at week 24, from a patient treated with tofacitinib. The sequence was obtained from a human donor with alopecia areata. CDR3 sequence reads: CASSPGEKLFF. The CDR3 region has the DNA TGTGCCAGCAGCCCAGGGGAAAAACTGTTTTTT.